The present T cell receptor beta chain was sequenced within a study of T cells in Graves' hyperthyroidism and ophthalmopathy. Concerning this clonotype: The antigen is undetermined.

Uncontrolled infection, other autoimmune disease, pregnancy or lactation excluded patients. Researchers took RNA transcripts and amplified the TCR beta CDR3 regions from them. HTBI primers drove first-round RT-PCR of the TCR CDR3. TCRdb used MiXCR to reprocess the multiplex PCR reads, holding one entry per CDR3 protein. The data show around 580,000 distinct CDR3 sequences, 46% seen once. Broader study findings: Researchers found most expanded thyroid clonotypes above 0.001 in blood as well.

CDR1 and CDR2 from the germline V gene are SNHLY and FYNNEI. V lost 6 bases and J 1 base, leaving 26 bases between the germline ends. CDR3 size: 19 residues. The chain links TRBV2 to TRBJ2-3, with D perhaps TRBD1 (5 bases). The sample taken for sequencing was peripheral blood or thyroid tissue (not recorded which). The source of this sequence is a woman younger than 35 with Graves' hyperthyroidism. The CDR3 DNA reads TGTGCCAGCAGCCACTACTTCCTCCCGGTAGGGGATCGCACAGATACGCAGTATTTT. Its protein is CASSHYFLPVGDRTDTQYF.